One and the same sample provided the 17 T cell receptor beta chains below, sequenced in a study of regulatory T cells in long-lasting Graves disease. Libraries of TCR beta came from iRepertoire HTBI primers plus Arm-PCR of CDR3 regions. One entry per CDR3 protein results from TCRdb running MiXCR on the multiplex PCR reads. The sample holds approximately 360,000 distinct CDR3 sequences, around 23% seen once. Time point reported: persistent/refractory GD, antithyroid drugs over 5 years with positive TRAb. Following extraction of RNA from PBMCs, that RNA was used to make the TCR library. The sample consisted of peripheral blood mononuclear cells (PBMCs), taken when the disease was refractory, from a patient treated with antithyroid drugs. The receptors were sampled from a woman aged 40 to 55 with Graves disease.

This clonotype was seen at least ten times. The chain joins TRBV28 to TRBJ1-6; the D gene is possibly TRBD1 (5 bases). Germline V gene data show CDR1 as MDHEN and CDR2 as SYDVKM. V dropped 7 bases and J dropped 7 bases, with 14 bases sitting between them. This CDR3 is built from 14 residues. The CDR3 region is CASIGRGGNSPLHF. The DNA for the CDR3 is TGTGCCAGCATTGGGCGGGGGGGGAATTCACCCCTCCACTTT.

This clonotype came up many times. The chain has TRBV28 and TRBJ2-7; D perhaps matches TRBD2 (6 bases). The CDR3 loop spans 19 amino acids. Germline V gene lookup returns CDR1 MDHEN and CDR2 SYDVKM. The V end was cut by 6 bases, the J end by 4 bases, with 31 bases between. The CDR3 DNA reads TGTGCCAGCAGATGGGGGTCTTTACGACTAGATCGGAGTGGGTACGAGCAGTACTTC. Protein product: CASRWGSLRLDRSGYEQYF.

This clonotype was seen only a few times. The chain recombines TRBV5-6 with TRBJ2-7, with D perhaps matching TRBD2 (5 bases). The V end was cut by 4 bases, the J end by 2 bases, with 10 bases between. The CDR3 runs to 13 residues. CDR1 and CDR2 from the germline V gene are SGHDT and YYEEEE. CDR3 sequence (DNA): TGTGCCAGCAGCACGGGGTCAGCCTACGAGCAGTACTTC. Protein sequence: CASSTGSAYEQYF.

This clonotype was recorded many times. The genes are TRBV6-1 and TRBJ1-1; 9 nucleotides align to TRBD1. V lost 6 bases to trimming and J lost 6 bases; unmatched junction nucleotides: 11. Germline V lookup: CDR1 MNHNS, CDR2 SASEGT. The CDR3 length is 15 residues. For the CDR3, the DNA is TGTGCCAGCAGACACGTAACAGGGGGCGAAGCTGAAGCTTTCTTT. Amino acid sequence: CASRHVTGGEAEAFF.

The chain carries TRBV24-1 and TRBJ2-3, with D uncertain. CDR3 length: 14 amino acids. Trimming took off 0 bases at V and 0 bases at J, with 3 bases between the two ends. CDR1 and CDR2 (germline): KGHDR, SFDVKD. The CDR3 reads CATSDLISTDTQYF. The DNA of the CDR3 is TGTGCCACCAGTGATTTGATAAGCACAGATACGCAGTATTTT.

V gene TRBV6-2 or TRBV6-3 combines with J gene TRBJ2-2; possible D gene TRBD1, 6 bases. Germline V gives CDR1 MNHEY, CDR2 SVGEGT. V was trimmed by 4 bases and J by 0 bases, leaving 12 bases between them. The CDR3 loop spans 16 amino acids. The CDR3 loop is CASSFDRTPNTGELFF. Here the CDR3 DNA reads TGTGCCAGCAGTTTTGACAGGACACCGAACACCGGGGAGCTGTTTTTT.

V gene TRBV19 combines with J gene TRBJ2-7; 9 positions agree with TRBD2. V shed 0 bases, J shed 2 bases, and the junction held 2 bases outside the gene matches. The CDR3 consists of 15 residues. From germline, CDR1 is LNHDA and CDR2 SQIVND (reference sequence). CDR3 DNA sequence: TGTGCCAGTAGTATAGAGAGCGGGAGGCCCTACGAGCAGTACTTC. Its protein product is CASSIESGRPYEQYF.

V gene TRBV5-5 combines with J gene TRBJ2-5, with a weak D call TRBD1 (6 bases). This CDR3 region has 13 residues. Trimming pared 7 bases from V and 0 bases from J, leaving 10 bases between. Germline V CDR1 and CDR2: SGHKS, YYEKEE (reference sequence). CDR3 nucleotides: TGTGCCAGCTTAGGACAGCACCAAGAGACCCAGTACTTC. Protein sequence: CASLGQHQETQYF.

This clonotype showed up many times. CDR3 residues: CATSKRTSGSERGYEQYF. CDR3 in DNA: TGTGCCACCAGTAAACGGACTAGCGGGAGTGAAAGGGGCTACGAGCAGTACTTC. The chain employs TRBV15 and TRBJ2-7, with 13 bases that match TRBD2. The CDR3 runs 18 residues. The V segment lost 6 bases and the J segment 3 bases; nucleotides outside the gene matches: 14. CDR1 and CDR2 from the germline V gene are LNHNV and YYDKDF (reference sequence). Full variable domain (remainder filled in from reference TRBV15 and TRBJ2-7): DAMVIQNPRYQVTQFGKPVTLSCSQTLNHNVMYWYQQKSSQAPKLLFHYYDKDFNNEADTPDNFQSRRPNTSFCFLDIRSPGLGDTAMYLCATSKRTSGSERGYEQYFGPGTRLTVT.

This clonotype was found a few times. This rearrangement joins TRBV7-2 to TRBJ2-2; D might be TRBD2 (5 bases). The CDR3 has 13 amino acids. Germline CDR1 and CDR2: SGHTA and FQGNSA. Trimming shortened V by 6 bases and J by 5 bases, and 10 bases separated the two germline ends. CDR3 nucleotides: TGTGCCAGCAGGTTACTAGGAACCGGGGAGCTGTTTTTT. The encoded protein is CASRLLGTGELFF.

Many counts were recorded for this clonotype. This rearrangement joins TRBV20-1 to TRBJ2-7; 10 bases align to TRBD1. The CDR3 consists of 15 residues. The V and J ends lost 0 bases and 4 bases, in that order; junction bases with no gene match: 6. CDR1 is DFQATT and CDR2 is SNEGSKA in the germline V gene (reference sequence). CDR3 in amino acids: CSARDLGQGSYEQYF. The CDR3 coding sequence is TGCAGTGCTAGAGATCTGGGACAGGGGTCTTACGAGCAGTACTTC.

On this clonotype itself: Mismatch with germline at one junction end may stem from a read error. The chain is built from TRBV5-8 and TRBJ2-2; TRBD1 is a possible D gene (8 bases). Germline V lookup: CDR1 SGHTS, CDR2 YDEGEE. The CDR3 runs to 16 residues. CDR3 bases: TGTGCCAGCAGCCCCGGGACAGGTCACACCCCGGGGGGGCTGTTTTTT. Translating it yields CASSPGTGHTPGGLFF.

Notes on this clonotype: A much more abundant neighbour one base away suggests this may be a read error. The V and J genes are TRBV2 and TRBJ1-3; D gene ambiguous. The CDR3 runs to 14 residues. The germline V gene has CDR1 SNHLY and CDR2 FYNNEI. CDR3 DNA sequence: TGTGTCAGCAGTTCGTCTATAACTGGAAACACCATATATTTT. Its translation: CVSSSSITGNTIYF. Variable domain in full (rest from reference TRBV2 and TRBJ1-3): EPEVTQTPSHQVTQMGQEVILRCVPISNHLYFYWYRQILGQKVEFLVSFYNNEISEKSEIFDDQFSVERPDGSNFTLKIRSTKLEDSAMYFCVSSSSITGNTIYFGEGSWLTVV.

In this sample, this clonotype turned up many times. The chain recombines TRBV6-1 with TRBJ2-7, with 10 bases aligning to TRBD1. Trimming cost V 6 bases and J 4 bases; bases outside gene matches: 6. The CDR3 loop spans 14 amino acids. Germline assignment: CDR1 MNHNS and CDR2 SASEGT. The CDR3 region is CASSQDRGQYEQYF. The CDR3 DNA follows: TGTGCCAGCAGCCAAGACAGGGGGCAATACGAGCAGTACTTC.

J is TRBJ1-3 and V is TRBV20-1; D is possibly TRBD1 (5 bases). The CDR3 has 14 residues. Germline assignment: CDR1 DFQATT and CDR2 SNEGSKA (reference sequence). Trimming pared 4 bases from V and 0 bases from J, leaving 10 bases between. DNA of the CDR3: TGCAGTGCTACGGGACGGCACTCTGGAAACACCATATATTTT. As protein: CSATGRHSGNTIYF.

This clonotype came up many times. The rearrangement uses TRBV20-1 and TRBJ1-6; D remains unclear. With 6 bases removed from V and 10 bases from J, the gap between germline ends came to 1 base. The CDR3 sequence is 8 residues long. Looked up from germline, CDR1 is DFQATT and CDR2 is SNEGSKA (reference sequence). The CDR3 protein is CSASPLHF. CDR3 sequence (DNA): TGCAGTGCGTCACCCCTCCACTTT.

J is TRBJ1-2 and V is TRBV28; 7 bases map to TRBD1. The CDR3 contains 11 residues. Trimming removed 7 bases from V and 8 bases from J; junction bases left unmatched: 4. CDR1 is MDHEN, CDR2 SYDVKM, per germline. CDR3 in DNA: TGTGCCAGCAACAGGGGTGGCGGCTACACCTTC. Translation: CASNRGGGYTF.